A selection of T cell receptor beta chains follows, all from one sample in a study of blood T cell repertoires in COVID-19. The repertoire was sequenced with immunoSEQ multiplex PCR; TCRdb's copy has only in-frame clones and lacks some. The table records 85,000 to 120,000 clones, around 92% of them present only once. The sequenced sample was peripheral blood. These receptors all come from a man aged 18 to 30 with acute or convalescent COVID-19. CDR3s include the opening cysteine and the closing phenylalanine or tryptophan. The D gene is left open where the match is weak. Size is stated for part of the rows, as once, few or many counts, or as a class when the clone is expanded.

D,length,V,size,J,CDR3,DNA
TRBD1,15,TRBV7-8,once,TRBJ2-1,CASSPTGATYNEQFF,TGTGCCAGCAGCCCAACAGGGGCCACCTACAATGAGCAGTTCTTC
-,12,TRBV6-5,-,TRBJ2-7,CASRDSSYEQYF,TGTGCCAGCAGAGACTCCTCCTACGAGCAGTACTTC
-,15,TRBV19,-,TRBJ1-5,CASSDRSYSNQPQHF,TGTGCCAGTAGCGACAGAAGTTATAGCAATCAGCCCCAGCATTTT
TRBD1,14,TRBV5-1,-,TRBJ2-2,CASGVQGVTGELFF,TGCGCCAGCGGAGTACAGGGGGTCACCGGGGAGCTGTTTTTT
TRBD2,18,TRBV7-8,-,TRBJ2-6,CASSLLAGVLSGANVLTF,TGTGCCAGCAGCTTGCTAGCGGGAGTCCTTTCTGGGGCCAACGTCCTGACTTTC
-,16,TRBV5-5,-,TRBJ1-5,CASSLVVGGINQPQHF,TGTGCCAGCAGCTTGGTTGTTGGAGGGATCAATCAGCCCCAGCATTTT
TRBD1,14,TRBV5-6,-,TRBJ2-5,CASSYGQGFETQYF,TGTGCCAGCAGTTACGGACAGGGTTTCGAGACCCAGTACTTC
TRBD1,18,TRBV7-9,-,TRBJ1-4,CASSLGNHRGRSNEKLFF,TGTGCCAGCAGCTTAGGGAATCACAGGGGGCGGTCTAATGAAAAACTGTTTTTT
-,13,TRBV7-2,few,TRBJ1-5,CASRSSSNQPQHF,TGTGCCAGCAGGTCTAGCAGCAATCAGCCCCAGCATTTT
TRBD1,13,TRBV6-5,-,TRBJ1-5,CASSDRGGQPQHF,TGTGCCAGCAGCGACAGGGGAGGACAGCCCCAGCATTTT
-,13,TRBV6-5,-,TRBJ1-1,CASTRQRNTEAFF,TGTGCCAGCACAAGGCAGCGGAACACTGAAGCTTTCTTT
TRBD1,14,TRBV19,few,TRBJ2-2,CASSIGQGAWELFF,TGTGCCAGTAGTATTGGACAGGGGGCCTGGGAGCTGTTTTTT
TRBD1,16,TRBV7-7,-,TRBJ2-2,CASSPVQGAGTGELFF,TGTGCCAGCAGCCCGGTTCAGGGGGCGGGCACCGGGGAGCTGTTTTTT
-,15,TRBV5-6,few,TRBJ1-6,CASSPPGSYNSPLHF,TGTGCCAGCAGTCCCCCGGGCTCCTATAATTCACCCCTCCACTTT
-,16,TRBV9,-,TRBJ2-7,CASSVGDSPLMDEQYF,TGTGCCAGCAGCGTAGGGGACTCTCCCCTCATGGACGAGCAGTACTTC
-,13,TRBV12-3/TRBV12-4,-,TRBJ2-7,CASSLGVPYEQYF,TGTGCCAGCAGTTTAGGAGTCCCCTACGAGCAGTACTTC
TRBD2,14,TRBV9,-,TRBJ2-3,CASSPTSVTDTQYF,TGTGCCAGCAGCCCGACTAGCGTCACAGATACGCAGTATTTT
-,15,TRBV5-6,-,TRBJ2-7,CASGLTGPGTYEQYF,TGTGCCAGCGGACTAACCGGGCCCGGGACTTACGAGCAGTACTTC
-,11,TRBV2,-,TRBJ2-5,CASSGAETQYF,TGTGCCAGCAGTGGCGCGGAGACCCAGTACTTC
TRBD2,17,TRBV7-9,-,TRBJ2-3,CASSLMTGLANADTQYF,TGTGCCAGCAGCCTCATGACGGGACTAGCAAACGCAGATACGCAGTATTTT